The clone carrying this TCR beta chain was seen a few times. It was with a sample-barcoded 5' primer and a J-beta primer mix that a second PCR of roughly 7 to 12 cycles was run. Via MiXCR, TCRdb re-called the 5' RACE reads, giving one row per CDR3 protein. The sample has roughly 800,000 distinct CDR3 sequences, roughly 50% seen once; the top ten hold roughly 22%. This specimen belongs to a study of blood T cells in healthy people across ages. The CDR3 runs 12 residues. Germline V lookup: CDR1 MNHEY, CDR2 SVGEGT. V lost 0 bases and J lost 8, with 5 bases in between. This TCR came from a man younger than 40 in good health. The sequenced material came from blood. This chain uses TRBV6-2 or TRBV6-3 with TRBJ2-1; no firm D call. CDR3 DNA: TGTGCCAGCAGTTACTCGAATGATGAGCAGTTCTTC. The encoded protein is CASSYSNDEQFF.